This T cell receptor (beta chain) stems from a study of blood T cell repertoires in COVID-19. The wider study: Specimens from acute and convalescent COVID-19 originated in the United States, Italy and Spain.

The table came from immunoSEQ multiplex PCR; TCRdb's copy has only in-frame clones and leaves some out. This repertoire shows about 89,000 clones, about two thirds found once; its top ten account for about 15%. Deletions cut 3 bases from V and 7 bases from J, with 10 bases between. The germline V gene encodes CDR1 LNHDA and CDR2 SQIVND (reference sequence). The CDR3 is made up of 13 amino acids. Sequenced sample: peripheral blood. This TCR was recovered from a woman aged 80 or over with acute or convalescent COVID-19. The chain combines TRBV19 with TRBJ1-5; no clear D gene. The CDR3 here is CASSMRYRQPQHF. CDR3 bases: TGTGCCAGTAGTATGCGGTATAGACAGCCCCAGCATTTT. The full variable domain, with the rest looked up from reference TRBV19 and TRBJ1-5, is DGGITQSPKYLFRKEGQNVTLSCEQNLNHDAMYWYRQDPGQGLRLIYYSQIVNDFQKGDIAEGYSVSREKKESFPLTVTSAQKNPTAFYLCASSMRYRQPQHFGDGTRLSIL.